Below are 12 T cell receptor beta chains sequenced from a single sample in a study of vaccination effects on CD4 cells after COVID-19. Following a roughly 11-day culture, CD4+ T cells were purified. Subjects were given two BNT162b2 or mRNA-1273 vaccine doses. Sequencing used immunoSEQ multiplex PCR; TCRdb keeps in-frame clones, though not all of them. This table holds roughly 45,000 clones, around 70% found once. The antigens for these receptors are not known. The sequencing here drew on CD4+ T cells from PBMCs cultured without peptide, taken after COVID-19 vaccination. All receptors come from a human donor who received a COVID-19 vaccine.

The rearrangement uses TRBV6-5 and TRBJ1-1; 7 bases fit TRBD1. The CDR3 is 14 residues long. Germline CDR1 reads MNHEY; CDR2 reads SVGAGI. V was pared by 0 bases and J by 11 bases, with 9 bases of the junction left unmatched. CDR3 sequence reads: CASSYSAAQGRAFF. The CDR3 DNA is TGTGCCAGCAGTTACTCGGCAGCACAGGGGAGGGCTTTCTTT.

V and J are TRBV20-1 and TRBJ2-3, with TRBD2 matching 8 bases. This CDR3 is built from 14 residues. Germline CDR1 reads DFQATT; CDR2 reads SNEGSKA (reference sequence). With V trimmed by 3 bases and J by 2 bases, 4 bases remained unmatched. As DNA, the CDR3 is TGCAGTGCTAGTTTGCGGGGGGTCACAGATACGCAGTATTTT. It encodes CSASLRGVTDTQYF.

This clone was detected a few times. J is TRBJ1-4 and V is TRBV6-6; 7 bases match TRBD1. The length of the CDR3 is 17 residues. The germline CDR1 and CDR2 sequences are MNHNY and SVGAGI (reference sequence). V was clipped by 5 bases and J by 0 bases; unmatched bases: 9. CDR3 nucleotides: TGTGCCAGCAGTCATAGGACAGGAGCCTCAACTAATGAAAAACTGTTTTTT. Amino acid sequence: CASSHRTGASTNEKLFF.

Here the CDR3 DNA reads TGTGCCAGCAGTTTATGGGCTAGCGGGAGTGATCATGAGCAGTTCTTC. It is translated as CASSLWASGSDHEQFF. V usage is TRBV28 and J usage is TRBJ2-1, with 10 bases identical to TRBD2. The V gene end was trimmed by 0 bases and the J gene end by 8 bases; junction bases not matched to a gene: 7. The CDR3 is 16 residues long. Germline CDR1 and CDR2: MDHEN and SYDVKM.

A single count supports this clone. The chain couples TRBV5-4 to TRBJ2-2; the match to TRBD2 covers 7 bases. V gave up 9 bases and J gave up 4 bases; unmatched junction bases: 9. The CDR3 runs to 14 residues. CDR1 SGHNT and CDR2 YYREEE come from the germline V gene (reference sequence). CDR3 coding DNA: TGTGCCACCATGGGGGGAGGGCCCACCGGGGAGCTGTTTTTT. This gives the protein CATMGGGPTGELFF.

This chain connects TRBV4-1 to TRBJ1-3; 7 bases map to TRBD1. Trimming took 4 bases from V and 2 from J; bases not matched to a gene: 5. The CDR3 is made up of 15 amino acids. Looked up from germline, CDR1 is MGHRA and CDR2 is YSYEKL. CDR3 DNA: TGCGCCAGCAGCCTCGAGACAGGGACTGGAAACACCATATATTTT. It yields the protein CASSLETGTGNTIYF.

This rearrangement joins TRBV5-6 to TRBJ2-1; no firm D call. V dropped 0 bases and J dropped 0 bases, with 10 bases sitting between them. This CDR3 is 16 amino acids long. Germline V gene sequence: CDR1 SGHDT, CDR2 YYEEEE. CDR3 nucleotides: TGTGCCAGCAGCTTGGAGATGGTCAGCTCCTACAATGAGCAGTTCTTC. As protein: CASSLEMVSSYNEQFF.

This clone was observed a few times. This chain links TRBV10-3 with TRBJ2-7, with 8 bases that match TRBD1. Germline values: CDR1 ENHRY, CDR2 SYGVKD. Trimming at V came to 8 bases and at J to 2 bases, leaving 2 bases not matched to a gene. The CDR3 length is 12 residues. CDR3 bases: TGTGCCATCCAGGGGGCGGCCTACGAGCAGTACTTC. It encodes CAIQGAAYEQYF.

The rearrangement links TRBV3-1 (or the pseudogene TRBV3-2) to TRBJ1-2, with 7 bases aligning to TRBD1. This CDR3 is 14 amino acids long. Germline trimming cut 1 base from V and 8 bases from J; bases unmatched to any gene: 7. Looked up from germline, CDR1 is LGHDT and CDR2 is YNNKEL (reference sequence). CDR3 sequence: CASSQVGTGEGYTF. The CDR3 DNA reads TGTGCCAGCAGCCAAGTAGGAACAGGGGAAGGCTACACCTTC.

J is TRBJ1-4 and V is TRBV18; 10 positions agree with TRBD1. Unmatched junction bases numbered 1, after V lost 2 bases and J lost 7 bases. This CDR3 contains 14 residues. The V gene's germline CDR1 is KGHSH and CDR2 LQKENI. The CDR3 region has the DNA TGTGCCAGCTCACCAGGGACAGGGGCTGAAAAACTGTTTTTT. Its translation is CASSPGTGAEKLFF.

This clone has ten or more counts. The J gene is TRBJ1-2, the V gene TRBV1. TRBV1 has pseudogene status. The CDR3 consists of 14 residues. The CDR3 sequence: CTSSQIRINYGYTF. The CDR3 DNA follows: TGCACCAGCAGCCAGATCCGAATTAACTATGGCTACACCTTC.

J is TRBJ1-3 and V is TRBV10-1; D is ambiguous. The germline V and J ends were trimmed by 3 bases and 0 bases, with 9 bases remaining between them. The CDR3 length is 15 residues. Germline CDR1 and CDR2: WNHNN and SYGVQD (reference sequence). DNA of the CDR3: TGCGCCAGCAGTGATGGCCGTAGCTCTGGAAACACCATATATTTT. Its translation is CASSDGRSSGNTIYF.